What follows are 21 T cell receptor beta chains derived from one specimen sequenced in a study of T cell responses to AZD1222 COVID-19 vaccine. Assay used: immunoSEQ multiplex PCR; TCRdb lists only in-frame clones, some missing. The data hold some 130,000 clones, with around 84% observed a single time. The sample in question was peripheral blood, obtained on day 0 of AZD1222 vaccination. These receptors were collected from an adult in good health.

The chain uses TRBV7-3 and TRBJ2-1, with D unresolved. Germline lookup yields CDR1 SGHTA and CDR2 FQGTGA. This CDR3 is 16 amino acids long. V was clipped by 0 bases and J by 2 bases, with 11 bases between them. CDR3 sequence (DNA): TGTGCCAGCAGCTTAACCCGCACTGGGGCCTACAATGAGCAGTTCTTC. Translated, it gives CASSLTRTGAYNEQFF. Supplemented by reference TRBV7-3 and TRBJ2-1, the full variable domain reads GAGVSQTPSNKVTEKGKYVELRCDPISGHTALYWYRQSLGQGPEFLIYFQGTGAADDSGLPNDRFFAVRPEGSVSTLKIQRTERGDSAVYLCASSLTRTGAYNEQFFGPGTRLTVL.

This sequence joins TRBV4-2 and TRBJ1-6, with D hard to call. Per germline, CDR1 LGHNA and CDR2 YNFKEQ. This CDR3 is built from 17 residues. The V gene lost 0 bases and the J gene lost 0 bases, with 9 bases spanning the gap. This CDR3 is CASSQEKRVSYNSPLHF. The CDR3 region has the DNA TGTGCCAGCAGCCAAGAAAAGAGGGTCTCCTATAATTCACCCCTCCACTTT.

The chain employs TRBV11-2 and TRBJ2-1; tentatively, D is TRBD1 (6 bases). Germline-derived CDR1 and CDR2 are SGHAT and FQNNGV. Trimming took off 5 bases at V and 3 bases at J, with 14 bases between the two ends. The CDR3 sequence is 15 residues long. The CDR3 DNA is TGTGCCAGCAGCCAGGGGAAAGGGGGCTACAATGAGCAGTTCTTC. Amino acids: CASSQGKGGYNEQFF.

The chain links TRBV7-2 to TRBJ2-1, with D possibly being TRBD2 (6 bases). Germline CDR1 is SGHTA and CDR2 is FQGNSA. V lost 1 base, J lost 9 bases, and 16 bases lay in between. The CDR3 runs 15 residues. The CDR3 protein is CASSLEGGPSGEQFF. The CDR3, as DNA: TGTGCCAGCAGCTTAGAAGGAGGGCCCAGCGGTGAGCAGTTCTTC. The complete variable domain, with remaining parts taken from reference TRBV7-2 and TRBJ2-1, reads GAGVSQSPSNKVTEKGKDVELRCDPISGHTALYWYRQSLGQGLEFLIYFQGNSAPDKSGLPSDRFSAERTGGSVSTLTIQRTQQEDSAVYLCASSLEGGPSGEQFFGPGTRLTVL.

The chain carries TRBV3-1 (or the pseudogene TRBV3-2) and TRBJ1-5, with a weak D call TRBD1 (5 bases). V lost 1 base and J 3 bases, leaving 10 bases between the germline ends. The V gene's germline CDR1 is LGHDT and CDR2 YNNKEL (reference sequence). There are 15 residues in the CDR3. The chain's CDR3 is CASSQGDGNNQPQHF. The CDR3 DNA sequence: TGTGCCAGCAGCCAAGGGGACGGAAACAATCAGCCCCAGCATTTT.

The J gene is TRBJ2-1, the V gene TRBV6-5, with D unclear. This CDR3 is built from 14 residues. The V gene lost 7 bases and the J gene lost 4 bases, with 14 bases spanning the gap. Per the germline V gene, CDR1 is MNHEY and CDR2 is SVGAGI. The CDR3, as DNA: TGTGCCAGCATCACGGAACCTTTTTACAATGAGCAGTTCTTC. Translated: CASITEPFYNEQFF.

CDR3 DNA: TGTGCCAGCAATCAGCAGGGGGGTGGGGAAAATTCACCCCTCCACTTT. It encodes CASNQQGGGENSPLHF. This sequence joins TRBV28 and TRBJ1-6, with TRBD1 matching over 7 bases. The CDR3 covers 16 residues. Looked up from germline, CDR1 is MDHEN and CDR2 is SYDVKM. Trimming cost V 7 bases and J 7 bases; bases outside gene matches: 13.

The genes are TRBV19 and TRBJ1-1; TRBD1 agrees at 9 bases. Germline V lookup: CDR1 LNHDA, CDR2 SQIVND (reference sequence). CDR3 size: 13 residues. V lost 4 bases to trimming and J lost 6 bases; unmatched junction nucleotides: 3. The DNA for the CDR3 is TGTGCCAGTAGTAAAAGACAGGGGGCTGAAGCTTTCTTT. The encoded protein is CASSKRQGAEAFF.

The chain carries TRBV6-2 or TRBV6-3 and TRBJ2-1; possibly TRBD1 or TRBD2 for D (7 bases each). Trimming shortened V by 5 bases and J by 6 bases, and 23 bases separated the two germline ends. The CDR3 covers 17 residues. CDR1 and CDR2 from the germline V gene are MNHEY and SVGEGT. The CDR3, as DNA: TGTGCCAGCAGTCCCCACAGGGGTGGGGGGGCATCCAATGAGCAGTTCTTC. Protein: CASSPHRGGGASNEQFF.

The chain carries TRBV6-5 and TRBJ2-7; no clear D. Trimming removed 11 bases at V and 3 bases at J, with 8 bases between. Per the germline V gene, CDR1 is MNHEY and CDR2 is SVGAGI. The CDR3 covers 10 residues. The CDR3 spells CAHLDYEQYF. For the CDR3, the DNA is TGTGCCCACTTGGACTACGAGCAGTACTTC.

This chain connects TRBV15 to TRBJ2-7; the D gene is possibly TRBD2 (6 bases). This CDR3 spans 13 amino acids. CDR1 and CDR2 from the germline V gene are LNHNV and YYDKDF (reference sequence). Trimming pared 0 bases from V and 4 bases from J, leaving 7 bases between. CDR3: CATSRDRGYEQYF. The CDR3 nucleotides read TGTGCCACCAGCAGAGATCGGGGGTACGAGCAGTACTTC.

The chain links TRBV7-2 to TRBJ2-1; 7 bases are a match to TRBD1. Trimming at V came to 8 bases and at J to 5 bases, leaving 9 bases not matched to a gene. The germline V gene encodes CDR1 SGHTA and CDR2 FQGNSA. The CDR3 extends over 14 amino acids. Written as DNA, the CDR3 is TGTGCCAGCCGCCAGAGGGGGCAAAACAATGAGCAGTTCTTC. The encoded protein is CASRQRGQNNEQFF.

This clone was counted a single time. Written as DNA, the CDR3 is TGTGCCAGCAGTTTATCGGGCGATCACTATGGCTACACCTTC. It is translated as CASSLSGDHYGYTF. The J gene is TRBJ1-2, the V gene TRBV28; no firm D call. The CDR3 runs to 14 residues. V lost 1 base and J 3 bases, leaving 9 bases between the germline ends. CDR1 is MDHEN, CDR2 SYDVKM, per germline.

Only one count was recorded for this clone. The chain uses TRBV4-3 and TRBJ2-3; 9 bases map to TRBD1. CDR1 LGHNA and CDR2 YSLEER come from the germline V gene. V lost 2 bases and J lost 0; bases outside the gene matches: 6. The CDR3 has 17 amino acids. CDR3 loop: CASSQKTGGKSTDTQYF. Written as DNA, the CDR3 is TGCGCCAGCAGCCAAAAGACAGGGGGGAAAAGCACAGATACGCAGTATTTT.

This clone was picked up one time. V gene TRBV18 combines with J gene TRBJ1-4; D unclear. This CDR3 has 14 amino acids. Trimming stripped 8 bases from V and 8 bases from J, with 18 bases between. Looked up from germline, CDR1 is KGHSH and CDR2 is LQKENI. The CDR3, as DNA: TGTGCCAGCACATCGTGGGGTACTGGAGAAAAACTGTTTTTT. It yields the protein CASTSWGTGEKLFF.

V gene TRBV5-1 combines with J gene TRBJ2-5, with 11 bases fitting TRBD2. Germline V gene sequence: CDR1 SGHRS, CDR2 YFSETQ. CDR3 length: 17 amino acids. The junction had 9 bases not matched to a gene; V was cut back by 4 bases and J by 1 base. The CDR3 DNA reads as TGCGCCAGCAGCCTCGCCCCTAGCGGGGGGCTCCAAGAGACCCAGTACTTC. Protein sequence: CASSLAPSGGLQETQYF.

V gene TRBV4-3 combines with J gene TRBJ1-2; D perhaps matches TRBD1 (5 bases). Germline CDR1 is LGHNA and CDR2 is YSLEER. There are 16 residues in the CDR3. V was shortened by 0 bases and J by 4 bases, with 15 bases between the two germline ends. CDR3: CASSQDLGVQAYGYTF. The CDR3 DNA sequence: TGCGCCAGCAGCCAAGATTTGGGGGTCCAGGCCTATGGCTACACCTTC.

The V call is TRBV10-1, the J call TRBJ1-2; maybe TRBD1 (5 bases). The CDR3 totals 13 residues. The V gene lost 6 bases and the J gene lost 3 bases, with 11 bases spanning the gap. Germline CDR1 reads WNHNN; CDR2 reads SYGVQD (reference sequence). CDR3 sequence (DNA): TGCGCCAGCAGGAAGGACAAGTACTATGGCTACACCTTC. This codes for CASRKDKYYGYTF.

For the CDR3, the DNA is TGTGCCAGCTCACCCGGGACAGTAAACACTGAAGCTTTCTTT. This gives the protein CASSPGTVNTEAFF. The rearrangement joins TRBV18 to TRBJ1-1; 7 nucleotides line up with TRBD1. CDR3 length equals 14 residues. The germline V gene encodes CDR1 KGHSH and CDR2 LQKENI. V trimming: 3 bases; J trimming: 2 bases; junction bases outside the gene matches: 3.

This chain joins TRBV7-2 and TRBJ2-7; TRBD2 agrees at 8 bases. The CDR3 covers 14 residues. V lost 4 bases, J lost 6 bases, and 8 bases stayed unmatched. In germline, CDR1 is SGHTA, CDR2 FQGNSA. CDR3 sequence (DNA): TGTGCCAGCAGCTCCCCGGCGGGAGGTCGCGAGCAGTACTTC. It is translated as CASSSPAGGREQYF.

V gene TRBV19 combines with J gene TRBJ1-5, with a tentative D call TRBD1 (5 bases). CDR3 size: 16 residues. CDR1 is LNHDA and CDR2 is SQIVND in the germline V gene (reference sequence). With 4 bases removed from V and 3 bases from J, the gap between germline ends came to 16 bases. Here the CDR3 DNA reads TGTGCCAGTAGTAAGGACACCGTCGGGATCAATCAGCCCCAGCATTTT. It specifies CASSKDTVGINQPQHF.